This passage covers 3 T cell receptor beta chains from one sample sequenced in a study of T cell changes during pregnancy in multiple sclerosis. Some clones are missing from TCRdb's copy, which holds only in-frame ones; the method was immunoSEQ multiplex PCR. The sample consists of under 65,000 clones, about 91% of them appearing once. This specimen was peripheral blood, taken after pregnancy. Receptor source: a female donor in good health, enrolled as a control in a pregnancy study.

The rearrangement joins TRBV19 to TRBJ2-1; 7 nucleotides match TRBD2. CDR1 and CDR2 from the germline V gene are LNHDA and SQIVND (reference sequence). J lost 0 bases, V lost 6 bases, and 14 bases had no gene match. The CDR3 is 18 amino acids. The CDR3 DNA reads as TGTGCCAGTAGGACTAGCAACCTACTGAAAAGCTCCTACAATGAGCAGTTCTTC. It translates to CASRTSNLLKSSYNEQFF.

The chain links TRBV6-5 to TRBJ1-5, with D uncertain. Trimming removed 4 bases from V and 4 bases from J, with 5 bases in between. Per germline, CDR1 MNHEY and CDR2 SVGAGI. The length of the CDR3 is 12 residues. The CDR3 region is CASSFPNQPQHF. The CDR3, as DNA: TGTGCCAGCAGTTTTCCAAATCAGCCCCAGCATTTT.

The sample holds a few counts of this clone. V gene TRBV4-3 combines with J gene TRBJ1-1; the D is unclear. The V and J ends lost 0 bases and 2 bases respectively, with 10 bases between them. The CDR3 totals 15 residues. CDR1 and CDR2 (germline): LGHNA, YSLEER. CDR3 DNA sequence: TGCGCCAGCAGCCAAGATCGGGGAGTCAACACTGAAGCTTTCTTT. Protein: CASSQDRGVNTEAFF.